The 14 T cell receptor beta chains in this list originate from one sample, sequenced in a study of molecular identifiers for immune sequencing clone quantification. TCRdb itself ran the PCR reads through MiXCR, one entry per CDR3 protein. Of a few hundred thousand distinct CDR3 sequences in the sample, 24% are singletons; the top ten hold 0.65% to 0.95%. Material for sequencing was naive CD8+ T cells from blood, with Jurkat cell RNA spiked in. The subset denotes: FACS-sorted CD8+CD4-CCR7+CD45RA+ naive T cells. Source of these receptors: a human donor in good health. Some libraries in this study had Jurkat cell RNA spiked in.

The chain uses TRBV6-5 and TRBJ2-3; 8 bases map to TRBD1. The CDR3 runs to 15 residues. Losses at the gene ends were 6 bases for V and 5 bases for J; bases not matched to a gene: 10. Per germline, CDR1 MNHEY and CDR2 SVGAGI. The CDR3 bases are TGTGCCAGCAGGCTTCCGGGACAGGATATAGATACGCAGTATTTT. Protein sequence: CASRLPGQDIDTQYF.

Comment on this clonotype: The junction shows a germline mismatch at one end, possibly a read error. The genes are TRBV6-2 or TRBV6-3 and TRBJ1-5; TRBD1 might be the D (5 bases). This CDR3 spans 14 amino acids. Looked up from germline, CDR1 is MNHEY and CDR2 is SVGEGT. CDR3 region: CARSYVQGGQPQHF. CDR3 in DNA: TGTGCCAGAAGTTACGTGCAGGGCGGTCAGCCCCAGCATTTT.

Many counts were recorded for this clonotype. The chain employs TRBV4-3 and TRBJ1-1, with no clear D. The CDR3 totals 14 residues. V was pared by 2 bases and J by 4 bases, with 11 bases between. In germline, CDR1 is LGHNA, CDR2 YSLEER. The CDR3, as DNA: TGCGCCAGCAGCCAATTCGTGTGGGGCACTGAAGCTTTCTTT. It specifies CASSQFVWGTEAFF.

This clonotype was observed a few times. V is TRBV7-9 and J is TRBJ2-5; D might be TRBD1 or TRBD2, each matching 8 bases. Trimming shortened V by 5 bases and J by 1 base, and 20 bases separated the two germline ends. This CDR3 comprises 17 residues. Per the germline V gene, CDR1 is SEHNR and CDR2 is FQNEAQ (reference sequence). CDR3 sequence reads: CASSPGQGSGIQETQYF. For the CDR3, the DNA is TGTGCCAGCAGCCCCGGACAGGGTAGCGGGATCCAAGAGACCCAGTACTTC.

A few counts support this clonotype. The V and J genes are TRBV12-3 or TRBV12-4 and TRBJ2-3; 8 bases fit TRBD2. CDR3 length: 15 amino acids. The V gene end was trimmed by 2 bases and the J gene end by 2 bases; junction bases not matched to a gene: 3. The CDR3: CASSLREGPTDTQYF. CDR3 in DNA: TGTGCCAGCAGTTTACGGGAGGGCCCCACAGATACGCAGTATTTT.

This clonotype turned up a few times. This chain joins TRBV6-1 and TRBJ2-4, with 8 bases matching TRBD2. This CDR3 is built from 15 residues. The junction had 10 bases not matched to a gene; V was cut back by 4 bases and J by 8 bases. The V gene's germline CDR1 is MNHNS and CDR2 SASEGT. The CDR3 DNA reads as TGTGCCAGCAGTGGGCAACTAGCGGATAGGGACATTCAGTACTTC. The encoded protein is CASSGQLADRDIQYF.

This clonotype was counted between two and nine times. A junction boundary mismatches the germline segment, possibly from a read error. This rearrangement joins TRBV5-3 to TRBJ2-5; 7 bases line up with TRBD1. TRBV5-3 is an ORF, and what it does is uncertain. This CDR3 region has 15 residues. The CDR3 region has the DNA TGTGCCAGCAGCTCGATGACAGGGTTCCGAGAGACCCAGTACTTC. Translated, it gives CASSSMTGFRETQYF.

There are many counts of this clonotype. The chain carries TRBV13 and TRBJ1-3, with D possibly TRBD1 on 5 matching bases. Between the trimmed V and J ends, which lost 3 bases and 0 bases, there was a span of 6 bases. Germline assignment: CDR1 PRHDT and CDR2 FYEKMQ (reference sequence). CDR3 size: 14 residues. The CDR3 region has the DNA TGTGCCAGCAGCTTCAGGGACTCTGGAAACACCATATATTTT. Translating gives CASSFRDSGNTIYF.

In DNA form, the CDR3 reads TGTGCCAGCAGCCAATGGTCCAGCTCCTACGAGCAGTACTTC. Protein product: CASSQWSSSYEQYF. This chain connects TRBV4-2 to TRBJ2-7; D gene uncertain. CDR1 and CDR2 from the germline V gene are LGHNA and YNFKEQ. V lost 2 bases, J lost 0 bases, and 8 bases lay in between. This CDR3 is 14 amino acids long.

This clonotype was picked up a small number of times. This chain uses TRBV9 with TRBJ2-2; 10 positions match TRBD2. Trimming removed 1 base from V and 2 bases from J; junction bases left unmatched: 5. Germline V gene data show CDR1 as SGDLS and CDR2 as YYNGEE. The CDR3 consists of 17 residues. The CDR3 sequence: CASSVRVAGGNTGELFF. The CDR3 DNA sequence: TGTGCCAGCAGCGTAAGAGTAGCGGGGGGAAACACCGGGGAGCTGTTTTTT.

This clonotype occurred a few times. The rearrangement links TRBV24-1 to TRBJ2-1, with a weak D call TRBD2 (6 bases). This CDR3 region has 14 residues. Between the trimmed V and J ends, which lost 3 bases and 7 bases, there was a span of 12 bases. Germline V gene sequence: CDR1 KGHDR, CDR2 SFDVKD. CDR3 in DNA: TGTGCCACCAGTGATACACCGGGAGATAATGAGCAGTTCTTC. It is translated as CATSDTPGDNEQFF.

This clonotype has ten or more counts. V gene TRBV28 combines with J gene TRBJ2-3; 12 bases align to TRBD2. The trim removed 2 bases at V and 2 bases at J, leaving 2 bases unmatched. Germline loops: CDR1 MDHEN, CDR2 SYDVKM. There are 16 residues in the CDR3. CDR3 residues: CASSLLAGGTTDTQYF. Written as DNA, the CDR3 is TGTGCCAGCAGTTTACTAGCGGGAGGGACCACAGATACGCAGTATTTT.

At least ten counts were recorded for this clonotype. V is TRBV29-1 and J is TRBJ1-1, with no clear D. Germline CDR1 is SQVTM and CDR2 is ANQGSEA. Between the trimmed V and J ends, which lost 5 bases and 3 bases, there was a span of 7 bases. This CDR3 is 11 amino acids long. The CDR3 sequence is CSVPAYTEAFF. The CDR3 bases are TGCAGCGTTCCCGCTTACACTGAAGCTTTCTTT.

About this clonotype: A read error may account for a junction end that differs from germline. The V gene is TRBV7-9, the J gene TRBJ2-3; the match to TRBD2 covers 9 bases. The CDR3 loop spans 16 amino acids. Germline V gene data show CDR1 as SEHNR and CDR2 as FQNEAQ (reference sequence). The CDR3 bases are TGTGCCAGCAGCTTTAGGGTAGCGGGAGACTCAGATACGCAGTCTTTT. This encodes CASSFRVAGDSDTQSF.